The TCR beta chain under discussion was sequenced for a study of T-cell reconstitution after alpha-beta-depleted transplantation in children. Findings and caveats of the study: Elevated TCRbeta diversity at day 60 was traced, in some patients, to surviving recipient T cells and thymic progenitors. About two months after transplant, alpha-beta T cells reportedly came from several hundred expanded graft clones.

A library of TCRbeta sequences, prepared with unique molecular identifiers, was generated. MiXCR was run by TCRdb on the PCR reads, yielding one entry per CDR3 protein. This table has about 500,000 distinct CDR3 sequences, over 10% appearing once. This clonotype has ten or more counts. Its antigen is undetermined. The CDR3 contains 15 residues. Trimming took 0 bases from V and 4 from J; bases not matched to a gene: 6. Germline CDR1 is SGHRS and CDR2 is YFSETQ. The TCR originated in a female patient between 2 and 15 years old who had a stem cell transplant for aplastic anemia, so the T cells may come from the graft donor. This sample comprised PBMCs, mostly from graft donor cells, obtained 180 days after TCRalphabeta/CD19-depleted stem cell transplant. The chain carries TRBV5-1 and TRBJ2-5, with TRBD1 identical over 7 bases. CDR3 loop: CASSLAGTARETQYF. CDR3 bases: TGCGCCAGCAGCTTGGCTGGGACAGCAAGAGAGACCCAGTACTTC.